This T cell receptor beta chain was observed in a study of neoadjuvant anti-PD-1 for oral cavity cancer. V was clipped by 0 bases and J by 2 bases; unmatched bases: 4. CDR3 size: 16 residues. Germline V gene sequence: CDR1 SGDLS, CDR2 YYNGEE. Profiling relied on immunoSEQ multiplex PCR, and the TCRdb table lists in-frame clones only, not all of them. The table lists just over 65,000 clones, roughly 85% of them singletons, with roughly 3.5% in the top ten. The time point here: after neoadjuvant nivolumab, at surgical resection. The specimen comprised PBMCs, sampled after nivolumab (anti-PD-1) treatment. This TCR came from a person aged 40-85 years with oral cavity squamous cell carcinoma. The rearrangement uses TRBV9 and TRBJ2-2, with TRBD1 matching over 7 bases. In DNA, the CDR3 is TGTGCCAGCAGCGTAGGGGGACAGCCTAACACCGGGGAGCTGTTTTTT. It encodes CASSVGGQPNTGELFF.